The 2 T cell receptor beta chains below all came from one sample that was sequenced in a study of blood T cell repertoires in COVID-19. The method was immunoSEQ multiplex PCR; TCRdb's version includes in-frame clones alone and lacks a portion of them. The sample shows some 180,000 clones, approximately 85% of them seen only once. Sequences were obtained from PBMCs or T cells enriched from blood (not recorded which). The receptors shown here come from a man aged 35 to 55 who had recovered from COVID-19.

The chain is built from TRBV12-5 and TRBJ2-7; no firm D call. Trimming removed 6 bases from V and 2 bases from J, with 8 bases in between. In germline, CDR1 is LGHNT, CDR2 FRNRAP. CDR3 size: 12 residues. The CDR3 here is CASGLTTYEQYF. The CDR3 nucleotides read TGTGCTAGTGGCCTAACTACCTACGAGCAGTACTTC.

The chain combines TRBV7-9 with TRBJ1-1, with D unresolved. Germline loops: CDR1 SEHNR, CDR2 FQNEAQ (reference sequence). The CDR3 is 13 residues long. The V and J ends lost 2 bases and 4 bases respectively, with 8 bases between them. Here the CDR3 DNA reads TGTGCCAGCAGCTTAAGGGAGGGCACTGAAGCTTTCTTT. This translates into CASSLREGTEAFF. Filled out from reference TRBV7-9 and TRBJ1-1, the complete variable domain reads DTGVSQNPRHKITKRGQNVTFRCDPISEHNRLYWYRQTLGQGPEFLTYFQNEAQLEKSRLLSDRFSAERPKGSFSTLEIQRTEQGDSAMYLCASSLREGTEAFFGQGTRLTVV.